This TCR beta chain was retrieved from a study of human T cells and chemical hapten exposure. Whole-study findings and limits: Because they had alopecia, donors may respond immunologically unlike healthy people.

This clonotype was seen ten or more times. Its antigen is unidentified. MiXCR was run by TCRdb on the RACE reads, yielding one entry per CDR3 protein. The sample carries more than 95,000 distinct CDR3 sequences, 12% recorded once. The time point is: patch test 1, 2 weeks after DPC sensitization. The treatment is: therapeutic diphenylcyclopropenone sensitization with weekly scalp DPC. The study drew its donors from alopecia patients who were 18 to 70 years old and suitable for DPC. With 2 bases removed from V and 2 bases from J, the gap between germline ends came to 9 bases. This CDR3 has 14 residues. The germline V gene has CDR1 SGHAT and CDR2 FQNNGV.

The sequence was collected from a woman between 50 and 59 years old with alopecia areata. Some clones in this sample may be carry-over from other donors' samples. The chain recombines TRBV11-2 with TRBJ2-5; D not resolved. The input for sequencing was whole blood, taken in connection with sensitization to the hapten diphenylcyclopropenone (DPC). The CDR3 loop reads CASSLRLEQETQYF. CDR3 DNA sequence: TGTGCCAGCAGCTTAAGGCTTGAACAAGAGACCCAGTACTTC.